This TCR beta chain comes out of a study of shared clonotypes between healthy human individuals. Terminally differentiated effector memory CD45RA+ cells were left out of the naive CD8 fraction, which was CD45RO-negative and positively selected for CCR7. Deletions cut 5 bases from V and 3 bases from J, with 16 bases between. The germline gives CDR1 SGHVS, CDR2 FQNEAQ. The CDR3 totals 15 residues. Generated by immunoSEQ multiplex PCR, the TCRdb table keeps only in-frame clones and is missing some. The data show just over 2,000,000 clones, with around 96% seen just once and 0.85% to 1.3% held by the top ten.

Sequencing input: naive CD8+ T cells sorted from blood. This chain uses TRBV7-8 with TRBJ2-5, with D possibly being TRBD1 or TRBD2 (6 bases each). This receptor was identified in a man between 18 and 29 years old in good health. The CDR3 coding sequence is TGTGCCAGCAGCCCTTTCGGGGGCCCAAAAGAGACCCAGTACTTC. It encodes CASSPFGGPKETQYF. Combining the CDR3 with reference TRBV7-8 and TRBJ2-5 gives the whole variable domain GAGVSQSPRYKVAKRGQDVALRCDPISGHVSLFWYQQALGQGPEFLTYFQNEAQLDKSGLPSDRFFAERPEGSVSTLKIQRTQQEDSAVYLCASSPFGGPKETQYFGPGTRLLVL.